Listed here are 4 T cell receptor beta chains from one sample, sequenced in a study of cytomegalovirus exposure and HLA in healthy donors. PCR was performed using 60 Vbeta and 13 Jbeta primers. Profiled with immunoSEQ multiplex PCR; TCRdb holds only in-frame clones, not every one. Among about 130,000 clones listed, about 80% were seen once. Sequenced input: PBMCs. All receptors derive from a young man in good health and CMV-seronegative.

V gene TRBV30 combines with J gene TRBJ1-2, with D uncertain. CDR3 length: 11 residues. Germline V CDR1 and CDR2: GTSNPN, SVGIG (reference sequence). Trimming took 2 bases from V and 7 from J, leaving 8 bases between them. CDR3 DNA: TGTGCCTGGAGTCTGGGGAGTGGCTACACCTTC. This gives the protein CAWSLGSGYTF.

This chain connects TRBV29-1 to TRBJ1-1, with D possibly being TRBD1 (6 bases). The CDR3 extends over 15 amino acids. Germline CDR1 is SQVTM and CDR2 is ANQGSEA. V dropped 6 bases and J dropped 7 bases, with 24 bases sitting between them. The CDR3 reads CSVDRSPLPTREAFF. The CDR3 DNA is TGCAGCGTCGACAGGAGTCCTCTCCCTACTCGTGAAGCTTTCTTT.

CDR3 in DNA: TGTGCCAGCAGCTTAACCGGGACAGGGGTTGAGACCCAGTACTTC. It codes for CASSLTGTGVETQYF. The V and J genes are TRBV11-1 and TRBJ2-5; the match to TRBD1 covers 10 bases. J gave up 5 bases and V 2 bases, and 5 bases lay outside the gene matches. The CDR3 spans 15 residues. Germline loops: CDR1 SGHAT, CDR2 FQDESV (reference sequence).

This chain connects TRBV4-1 to TRBJ2-1, with D possibly matching TRBD2 (6 bases). V was pared by 0 bases and J by 9 bases, with 27 bases between. Germline V gene lookup returns CDR1 MGHRA and CDR2 YSYEKL. The CDR3 spans 19 residues. CDR3 loop: CASSQDRSRAGPKGGEQFF. CDR3 DNA: TGCGCCAGCAGCCAAGATAGGTCTCGGGCGGGACCTAAGGGTGGTGAGCAGTTCTTC.